This TCR beta chain was documented in a study of molecular identifiers for immune sequencing clone quantification. Study-level results: Spiked Jurkat TCR RNA originating from one cell could reportedly be identified amid approximately 950,000 naive cells.

Many counts were recorded for this clonotype. Antigen specificity is unknown. Germline assignment: CDR1 LNHDA and CDR2 SQIVND (reference sequence). Germline trimming cut 4 bases from V and 5 bases from J; bases unmatched to any gene: 10. This CDR3 comprises 16 residues. TCRdb passed the PCR reads through MiXCR, listing each CDR3 protein once. Among about 320,000 distinct CDR3 sequences listed, about 22% were seen once. Specimen: naive CD8+ T cells from blood, with Jurkat cell RNA spiked in. Regarding subset: FACS-sorted CD8+CD4-CCR7+CD45RA+ naive T cells. This TCR came from a human donor in good health. Some libraries in this study had Jurkat cell RNA spiked in. The chain recombines TRBV19 with TRBJ2-5, with 10 bases aligning to TRBD1. CDR3 region: CASSTMTGGFGETQYF. CDR3 nucleotide sequence: TGTGCCAGTAGTACCATGACAGGGGGCTTCGGTGAGACCCAGTACTTC.